This paragraph reports one T cell receptor (beta chain). The sample belongs to a study of cytomegalovirus exposure and HLA in healthy donors. The PCR was carried out with 60 Vbeta primers and 13 Jbeta primers. Produced via immunoSEQ multiplex PCR; TCRdb's table is partial and in-frame only. In the table there are approximately 150,000 clones, 65% to 80% of which are singletons. The ends were cut back, 6 bases at V and 6 bases at J, with 12 bases in the middle. This CDR3 has 12 amino acids. The germline CDR1 and CDR2 sequences are SEHNR and FQNEAQ (reference sequence). This receptor was obtained from a man aged 35-49 years in good health and CMV-seropositive. V and J are TRBV7-9 and TRBJ2-7; D perhaps matches TRBD1 (5 bases). Sequencing input: PBMCs. The DNA for the CDR3 is TGTGCCAGCAGGGGGCTTACGGGCGAGCAGTACTTC. Its translation: CASRGLTGEQYF.